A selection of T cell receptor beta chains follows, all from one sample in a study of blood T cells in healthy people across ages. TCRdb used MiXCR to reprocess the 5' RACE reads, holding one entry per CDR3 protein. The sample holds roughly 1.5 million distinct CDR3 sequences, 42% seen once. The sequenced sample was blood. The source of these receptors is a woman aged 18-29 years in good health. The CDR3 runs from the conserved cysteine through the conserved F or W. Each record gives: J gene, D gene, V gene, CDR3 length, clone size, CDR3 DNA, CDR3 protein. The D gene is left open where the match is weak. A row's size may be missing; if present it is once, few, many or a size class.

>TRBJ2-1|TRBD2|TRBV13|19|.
TGTGCCAGCAGCACCTCAGGGGCACTAGCGGGGCTTTACTACAATGAGCAGTTCTTC
CASSTSGALAGLYYNEQFF
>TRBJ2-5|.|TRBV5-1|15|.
TGCGCCAGCAGCCTGGAATGGGCTACAATTAATGAGCATTACTTC
CASSLEWATINEHYF
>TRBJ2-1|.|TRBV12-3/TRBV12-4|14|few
TGTGCCACCGAGCGGCCGAGCTCCTACAATGAGCAGTTCTTC
CATERPSSYNEQFF
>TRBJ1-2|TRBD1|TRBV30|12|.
TGTGCCTGGAGGGGGACAGGGCTTGGCTACACCTTC
CAWRGTGLGYTF
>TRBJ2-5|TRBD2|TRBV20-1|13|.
TGCAGTGAGACTAGCGGACAGCAAGAGACCCAGTACTTC
CSETSGQQETQYF
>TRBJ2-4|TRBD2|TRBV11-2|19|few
TGTGCCAGCAGCTTAGAAGCTACTGGGGCGGGGGGGTTTTACAATGAGCAGTACTTC
CASSLEATGAGGFYNEQYF
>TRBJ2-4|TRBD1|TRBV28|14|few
TGTGCCAGCAGACCGACAGGGGGCGAAGGCATTCAGTACTTC
CASRPTGGEGIQYF
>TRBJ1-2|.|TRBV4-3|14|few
TGCGCCAGCAGCCTGATTCAGGGAGGTGAGGGCTACACCTTC
CASSLIQGGEGYTF
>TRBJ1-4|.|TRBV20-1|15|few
TGCAGTGCTAGAGATTGGCGCGGTCGTAATGAAAAACTGTTTTTT
CSARDWRGRNEKLFF
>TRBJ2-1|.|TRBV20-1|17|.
TGCAGTGCTAGAAGTTGGATGGGAGCACCCTCCTACAATGAGCAGTTCTTC
CSARSWMGAPSYNEQFF
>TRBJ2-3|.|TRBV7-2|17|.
TGTGCCAGCAGCTTACTTTATTGGACAGAAGGTACAGATACGCAGTATTTT
CASSLLYWTEGTDTQYF
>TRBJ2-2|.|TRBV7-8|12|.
TGTGCCAGCAGCTTAGGGGACATACAGCTGTTTTTT
CASSLGDIQLFF
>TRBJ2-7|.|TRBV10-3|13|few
TGTGCCATCAGTGAGTCTAACGTCTACGAGCAGTACTTC
CAISESNVYEQYF
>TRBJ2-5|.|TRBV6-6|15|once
TGTGCCAGCAGTGGGCAAGGGTCGCGCCAAGGGACCCAGTACTTC
CASSGQGSRQGTQYF
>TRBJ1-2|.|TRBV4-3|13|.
TGCGCCAGCAGCCAAGACGGGGTTTGGGGCTACACCTTC
CASSQDGVWGYTF
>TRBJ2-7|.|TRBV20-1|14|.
TGCAGTGCTACCCGGACGGTGGTAACCTACGAGCAGTACTTC
CSATRTVVTYEQYF
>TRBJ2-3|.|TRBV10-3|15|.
TGTGCCATCAGTGAGAAAGGCGGGTTCGCAGATACGCAGTATTTT
CAISEKGGFADTQYF
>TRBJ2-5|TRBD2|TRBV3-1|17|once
TGTGCCAGCAGCCAAGATACTAGCGGGAGAGGGGAAGAGACCCAGTACTTC
CASSQDTSGRGEETQYF
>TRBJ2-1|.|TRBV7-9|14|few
TGTGCCAGCAGCTTACGGCACGCGGGCAATGAGCAGTTCTTC
CASSLRHAGNEQFF
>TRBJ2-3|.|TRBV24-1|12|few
TGTGCCACCAGTGACGGGTGGGGTACGCAGTATTTT
CATSDGWGTQYF
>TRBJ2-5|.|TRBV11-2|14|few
TGTGCCAGCAGCCCAGGGACATATAGAGAGACCCAGTACTTC
CASSPGTYRETQYF
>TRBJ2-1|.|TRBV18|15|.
TGTGCCAGCTCATTGCGACAGAGTATCTACAATGAGCAGTTCTTC
CASSLRQSIYNEQFF
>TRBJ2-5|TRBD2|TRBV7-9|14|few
TGTGCCAGCAGCTTAAAACTAGCGGGAGAGACCCAGTACTTC
CASSLKLAGETQYF
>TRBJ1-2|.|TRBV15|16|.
TGTGCCACCAGCGAGGGGTTCGGAAATGGGGACTATGGCCACACCTTC
CATSEGFGNGDYGHTF
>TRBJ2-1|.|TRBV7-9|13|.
TGTGCAGGCCGGGACTCCACCTACAATGAGCAGTTCTTC
CAGRDSTYNEQFF
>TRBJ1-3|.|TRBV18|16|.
TGTGCCAGCTCACCACTTGCGACGGATTCTGGAAACACCATATATTTT
CASSPLATDSGNTIYF
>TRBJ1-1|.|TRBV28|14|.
TGTGCCAGCAGTGCCTACAGGGAGGGGACTGAAGCTTTCTTT
CASSAYREGTEAFF
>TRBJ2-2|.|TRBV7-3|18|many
TGTGCCAGCAGCTTAATGGTAACCCAGGGGCTCGGAGTCGGGGAGCTGTTTTTT
CASSLMVTQGLGVGELFF
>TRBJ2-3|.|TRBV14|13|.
TGTGCCAGCAGCCGAAGACTTGCAGATACGCAGTATTTT
CASSRRLADTQYF
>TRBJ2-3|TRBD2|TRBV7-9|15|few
TGTGCCAGCAGCTTCCCTAGCGGGAGTGGAGATACGCAGTATTTT
CASSFPSGSGDTQYF
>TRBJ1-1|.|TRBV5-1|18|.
TGCGCCAGCACGGGGCAGGGTGGAGTGGGAGGTATGAACACTGAAGCTTTCTTT
CASTGQGGVGGMNTEAFF
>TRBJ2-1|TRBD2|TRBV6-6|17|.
TGTGCCAGCAGTTCCCCACTAGCGGGGGGGCCATTCGATGAGCAGTTCTTC
CASSSPLAGGPFDEQFF
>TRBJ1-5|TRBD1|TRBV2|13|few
TGTGCCAGCAGGGAGACAGGGAATCAGCCCCAGCATTTT
CASRETGNQPQHF
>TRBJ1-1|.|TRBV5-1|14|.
TGCGCCAGCAGCTTGGCCCCCCTGGACGCTGAAGCTTTCTTT
CASSLAPLDAEAFF
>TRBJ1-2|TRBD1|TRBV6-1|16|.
TGTGCCAGCAGTGCACCGGGACAGGGGATACTTTCAGGCTACACCTTC
CASSAPGQGILSGYTF
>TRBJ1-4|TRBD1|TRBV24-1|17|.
TGTGCCACCAGTGATTCTCCCGGACAGGGACATAATGAAAAACTGTTTTTT
CATSDSPGQGHNEKLFF
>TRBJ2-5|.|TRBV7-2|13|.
TGTGCCAGCAGTGGGGGGGCCGGGGAAACCCAGTACTTC
CASSGGAGETQYF
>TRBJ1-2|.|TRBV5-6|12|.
TGTGCCAGCAGCTTGTTTTGGGGAGGCTACACCTTC
CASSLFWGGYTF
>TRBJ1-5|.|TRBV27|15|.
TGTGCCAGCAAACCCTGGGGGAAGGGCAATCAGCCCCAGCATTTT
CASKPWGKGNQPQHF
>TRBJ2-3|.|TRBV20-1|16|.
TGCAGTGCTAGAGGGTACTACCCCGCTAGCACAGATACGCAGTATTTT
CSARGYYPASTDTQYF
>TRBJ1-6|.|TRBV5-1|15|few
TGCGCCAGCAGGCCTACCGGGACACCTAATTCACCCCTCCACTTT
CASRPTGTPNSPLHF
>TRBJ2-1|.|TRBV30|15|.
TGTGCCTGGAGTGGGACAGCCCTCTCCTACAATGAGCAGTTCTTC
CAWSGTALSYNEQFF
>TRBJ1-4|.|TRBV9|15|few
TGTGCCAGCAGCGTAGTGACAGGAACCCCCCGGTCGCGGTTTTTT
CASSVVTGTPRSRFF
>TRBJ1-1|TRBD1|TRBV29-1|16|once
TGCAGCGTCCTCAGATGGGACAGGGGGCAAAATTGGGCAGCTTTCTTT
CSVLRWDRGQNWAAFF
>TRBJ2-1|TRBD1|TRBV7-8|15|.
TGTGCCAGCAGCTTAGTGGCTGACAGGGACAATGAGCAGTTCTTC
CASSLVADRDNEQFF
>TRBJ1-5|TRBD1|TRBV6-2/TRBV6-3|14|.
TGTGCCAGCACTCGGACAGGTAGGAATCAGCCCCAGCATTTT
CASTRTGRNQPQHF
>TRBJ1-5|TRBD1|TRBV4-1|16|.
TGCGCCAGCAGCCAAGATGGACAGGGTCGGGGACAGCCCCAGCATTTT
CASSQDGQGRGQPQHF
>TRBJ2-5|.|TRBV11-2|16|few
TGTGCCAGCAGCTTATACGGGACAAGCCCTTCGGGAGAGCAGTACTTC
CASSLYGTSPSGEQYF
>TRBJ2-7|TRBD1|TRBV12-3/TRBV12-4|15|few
TGTGCCAGCAGTCCCCGACAGGGGGCCCACTACGAGCAGTACTTC
CASSPRQGAHYEQYF
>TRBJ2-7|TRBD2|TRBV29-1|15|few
TGCAGCGTTGGAAGCATTAGCGGGGATTACAATGAGCAGTACTTC
CSVGSISGDYNEQYF
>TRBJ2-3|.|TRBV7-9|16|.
TGTGCCAGCAGCCCGGGGGGAGGGACAGTACTGGATGCGCAGTATTTT
CASSPGGGTVLDAQYF
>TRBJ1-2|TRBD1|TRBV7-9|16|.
TGTGCCAGCACAGACTACAGGGGAAGAAGAGTCTATGGCTACACCTTC
CASTDYRGRRVYGYTF
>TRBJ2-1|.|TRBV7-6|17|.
TGTGCCAGCAGCTCAGACGATGTACCGGGCTCCTACAATGACCAGTTCTTC
CASSSDDVPGSYNDQFF